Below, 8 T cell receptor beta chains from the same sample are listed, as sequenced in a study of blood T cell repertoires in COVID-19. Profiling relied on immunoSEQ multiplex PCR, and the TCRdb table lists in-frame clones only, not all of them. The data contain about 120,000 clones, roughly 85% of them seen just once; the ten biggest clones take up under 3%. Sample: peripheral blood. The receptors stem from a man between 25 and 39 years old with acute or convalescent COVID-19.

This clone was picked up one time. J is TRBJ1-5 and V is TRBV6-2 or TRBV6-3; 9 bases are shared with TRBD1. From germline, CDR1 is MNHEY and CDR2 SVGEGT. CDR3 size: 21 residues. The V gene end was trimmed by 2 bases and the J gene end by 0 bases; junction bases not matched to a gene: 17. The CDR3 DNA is TGTGCCAGCAGTTACCAAACGGACAGGGGTACGCAAAGATATAGCAATCAGCCCCAGCATTTT. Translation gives CASSYQTDRGTQRYSNQPQHF.

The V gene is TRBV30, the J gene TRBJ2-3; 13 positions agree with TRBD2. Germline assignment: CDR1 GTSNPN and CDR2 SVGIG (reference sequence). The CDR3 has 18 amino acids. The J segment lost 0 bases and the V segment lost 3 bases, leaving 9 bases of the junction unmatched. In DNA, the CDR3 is TGTGCCTGGAGGGAAGGACTAGCGGGGGTTTTTAGCACAGATACGCAGTATTTT. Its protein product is CAWREGLAGVFSTDTQYF.

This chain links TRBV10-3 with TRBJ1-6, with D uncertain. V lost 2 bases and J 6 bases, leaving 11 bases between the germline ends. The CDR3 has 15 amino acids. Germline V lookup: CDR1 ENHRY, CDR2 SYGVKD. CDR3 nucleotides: TGTGCCATCAGTGAGCGGGTGGTTGTTAATTCACCCCTCCACTTT. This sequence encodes CAISERVVVNSPLHF.

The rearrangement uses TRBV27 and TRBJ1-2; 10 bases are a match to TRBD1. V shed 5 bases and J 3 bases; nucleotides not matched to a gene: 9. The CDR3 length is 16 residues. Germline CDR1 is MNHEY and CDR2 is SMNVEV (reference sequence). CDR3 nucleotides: TGTGCCAGCAGTCCGGACAGGGGGTGGGAATACTATGGCTACACCTTC. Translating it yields CASSPDRGWEYYGYTF.

Here the CDR3 DNA reads TGTGCCAGTAGGGGACCGGGACAGGGTGTTAGCTACACCTTC. Its translation is CASRGPGQGVSYTF. The chain joins TRBV19 to TRBJ1-2, with 9 bases lining up with TRBD1. Trimming took 6 bases from V and 9 from J; bases not matched to a gene: 11. The length of the CDR3 is 14 residues. From germline, CDR1 is LNHDA and CDR2 SQIVND (reference sequence).

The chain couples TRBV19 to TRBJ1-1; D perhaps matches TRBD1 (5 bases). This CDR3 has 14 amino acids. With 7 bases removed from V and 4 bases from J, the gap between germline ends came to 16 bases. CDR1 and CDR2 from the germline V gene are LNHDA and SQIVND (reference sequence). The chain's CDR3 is CASNLDSRSTEAFF. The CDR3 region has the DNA TGTGCCAGTAATCTCGACAGCCGTAGCACTGAAGCTTTCTTT.

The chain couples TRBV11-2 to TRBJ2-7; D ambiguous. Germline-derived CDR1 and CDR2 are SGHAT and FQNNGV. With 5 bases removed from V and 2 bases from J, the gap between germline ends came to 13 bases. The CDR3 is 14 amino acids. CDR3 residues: CASSPIHHPYEQYV. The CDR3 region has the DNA TGTGCCAGCAGCCCAATACATCATCCCTACGAGCAGTACGTC.

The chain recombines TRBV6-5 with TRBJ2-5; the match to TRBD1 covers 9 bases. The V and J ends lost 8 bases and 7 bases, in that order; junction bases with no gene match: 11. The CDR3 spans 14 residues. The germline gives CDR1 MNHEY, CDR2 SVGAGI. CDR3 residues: CASSTGTGLGTQYF. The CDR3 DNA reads TGTGCCAGCTCAACCGGGACAGGGCTGGGGACCCAGTACTTC.